This T cell receptor beta chain originates from a study of blood T cell repertoires in COVID-19. Overall study: From the United States, Italy and Spain came samples of acute and convalescent COVID-19. T cells, B-cell-depleted T cells, or PBMCs supplied cDNA or gDNA.

In the authors' methods: From reference gene primer amplification, estimates of nucleated cell counts were derived. The data were produced by immunoSEQ multiplex PCR, yet TCRdb's version contains in-frame clones alone and is incomplete. That table furnishes V, J and clone size, whereas the DNA furnished D and trimming. The data hold 190,000 or so clones, with approximately 86% observed a single time. Germline-derived CDR1 and CDR2 are SGHTA and FQGNSA. V lost 4 bases and J lost 4, with 11 bases in between. This CDR3 spans 13 amino acids. The sample was peripheral blood. This chain uses TRBV7-2 with TRBJ2-7; D might be TRBD2 (6 bases). The TCR originated in a woman older than 75 with acute or convalescent COVID-19. The CDR3 DNA follows: TGTGCCAGCAGCTACCAGACTAGGTACGAGCAGTACTTC. The encoded protein is CASSYQTRYEQYF.